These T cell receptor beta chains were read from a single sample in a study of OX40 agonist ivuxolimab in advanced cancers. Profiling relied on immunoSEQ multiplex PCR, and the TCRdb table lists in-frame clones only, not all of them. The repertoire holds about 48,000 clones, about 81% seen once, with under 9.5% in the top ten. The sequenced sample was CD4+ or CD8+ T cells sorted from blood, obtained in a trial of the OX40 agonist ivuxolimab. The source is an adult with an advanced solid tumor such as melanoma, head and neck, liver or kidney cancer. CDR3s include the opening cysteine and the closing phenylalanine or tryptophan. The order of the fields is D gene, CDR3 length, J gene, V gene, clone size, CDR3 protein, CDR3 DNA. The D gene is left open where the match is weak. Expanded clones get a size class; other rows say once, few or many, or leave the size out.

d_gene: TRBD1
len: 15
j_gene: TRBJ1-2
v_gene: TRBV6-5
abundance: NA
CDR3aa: CASSYTRDRVIGYTF
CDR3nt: TGTGCCAGCAGTTACACCCGGGACAGGGTTATCGGCTACACCTTC

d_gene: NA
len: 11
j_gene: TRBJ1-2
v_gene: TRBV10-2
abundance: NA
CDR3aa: CASSERVGYTF
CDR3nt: TGCGCCAGCAGTGAGCGGGTTGGCTACACCTTC

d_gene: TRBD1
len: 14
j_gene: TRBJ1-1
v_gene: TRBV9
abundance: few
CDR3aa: CASSDWTGNTEAFF
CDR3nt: TGTGCCAGCAGCGATTGGACAGGGAACACTGAAGCTTTCTTT

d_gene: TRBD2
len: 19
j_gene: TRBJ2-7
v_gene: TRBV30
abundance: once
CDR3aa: CAWLLRTSGIGFMSYEQYF
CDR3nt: TGTGCCTGGTTATTACGGACTAGCGGGATCGGGTTTATGTCCTACGAGCAGTACTTC

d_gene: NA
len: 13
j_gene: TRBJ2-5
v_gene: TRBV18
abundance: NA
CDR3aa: CASSPVGLETQYF
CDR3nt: TGTGCCAGCTCACCAGTGGGGTTGGAGACCCAGTACTTC

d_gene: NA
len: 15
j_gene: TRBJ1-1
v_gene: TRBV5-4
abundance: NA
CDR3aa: CASSLPGDMNTEAFF
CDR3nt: TGTGCCAGCAGCTTGCCAGGGGACATGAACACTGAAGCTTTCTTT

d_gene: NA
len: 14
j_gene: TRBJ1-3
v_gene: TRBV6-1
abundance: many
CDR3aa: CASSELSSGNTIYF
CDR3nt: TGTGCCAGCAGTGAACTGAGCTCTGGAAACACCATATATTTT

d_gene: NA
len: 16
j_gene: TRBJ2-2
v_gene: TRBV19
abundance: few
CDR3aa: CASSIVGGLRTGELFF
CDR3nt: TGTGCCAGTAGTATAGTTGGGGGGTTGAGGACCGGGGAGCTGTTTTTT

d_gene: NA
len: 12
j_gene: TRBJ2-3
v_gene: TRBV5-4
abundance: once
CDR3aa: CASSSSTDTQYF
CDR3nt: TGTGCCAGCAGCTCCAGCACAGATACGCAGTATTTT

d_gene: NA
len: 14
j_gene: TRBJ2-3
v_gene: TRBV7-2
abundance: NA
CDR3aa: CASSYEGRTDTQYF
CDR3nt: TGTGCCAGCAGCTATGAGGGACGCACAGATACGCAGTATTTT

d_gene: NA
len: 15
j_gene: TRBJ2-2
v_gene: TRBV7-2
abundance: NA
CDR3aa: CASSPGGRRGGELFF
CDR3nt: TGTGCCAGCAGCCCCGGGGGCAGGAGAGGCGGGGAGCTGTTTTTT

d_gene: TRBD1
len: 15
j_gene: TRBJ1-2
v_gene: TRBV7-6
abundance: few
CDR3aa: CASSSQGTGDYGYTF
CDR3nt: TGTGCCAGCAGCTCCCAGGGGACAGGCGACTATGGCTACACCTTC

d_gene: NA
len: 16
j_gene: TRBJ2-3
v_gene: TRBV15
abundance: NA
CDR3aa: CATSRDGTLSTDTQYF
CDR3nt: TGTGCCACCAGCAGAGATGGAACTCTCAGCACAGATACGCAGTATTTT

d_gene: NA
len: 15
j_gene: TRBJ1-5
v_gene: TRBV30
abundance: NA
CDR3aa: CAWIVFHSCNQPQHF
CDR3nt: TGTGCCTGGATTGTGTTTCACTCTTGCAATCAGCCCCAGCATTTT

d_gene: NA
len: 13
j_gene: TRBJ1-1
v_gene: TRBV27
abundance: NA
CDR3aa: CASSFSLGAEAFF
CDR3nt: TGTGCCAGCAGTTTTAGTTTGGGGGCTGAAGCTTTCTTT

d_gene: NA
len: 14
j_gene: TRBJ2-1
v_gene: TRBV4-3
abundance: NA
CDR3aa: CASSQDTSRNEQFF
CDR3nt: TGCGCCAGCAGCCAAGACACTAGCCGCAATGAGCAGTTCTTC

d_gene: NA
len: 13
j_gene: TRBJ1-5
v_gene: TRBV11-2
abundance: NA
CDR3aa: CASSFNSNQPQHF
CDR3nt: TGTGCCAGCAGCTTTAACAGCAATCAGCCCCAGCATTTT

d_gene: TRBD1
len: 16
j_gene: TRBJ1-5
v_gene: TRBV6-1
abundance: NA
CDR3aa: CASSEAGQGSNQPQHF
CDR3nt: TGTGCCAGCAGTGAAGCGGGACAGGGTAGCAATCAGCCCCAGCATTTT

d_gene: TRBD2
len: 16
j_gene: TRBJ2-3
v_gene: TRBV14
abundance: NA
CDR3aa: CASSQDAGRLEDTQYF
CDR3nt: TGTGCCAGCAGCCAAGACGCCGGGAGGCTTGAAGATACGCAGTATTTT

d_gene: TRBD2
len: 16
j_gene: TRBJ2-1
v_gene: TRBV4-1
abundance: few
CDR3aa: CASSQVGSGGYNEQFF
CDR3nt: TGCGCCAGCAGCCAAGTTGGTAGCGGGGGATACAATGAGCAGTTCTTC

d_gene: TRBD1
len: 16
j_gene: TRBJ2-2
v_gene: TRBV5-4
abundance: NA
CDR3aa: CASTTRDRNLPGELFF
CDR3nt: TGTGCCAGCACCACCAGGGACAGAAACTTACCCGGGGAGCTGTTTTTT

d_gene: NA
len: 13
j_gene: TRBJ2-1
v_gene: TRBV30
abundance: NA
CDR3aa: CAWSVRNRDEQFF
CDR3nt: TGTGCCTGGAGTGTCCGGAATCGCGATGAGCAGTTCTTC